The 5 T cell receptor beta chains listed next were all sequenced from one sample in a study of blood T cell repertoires in COVID-19. Assay used: immunoSEQ multiplex PCR; TCRdb lists only in-frame clones, some missing. Of under 300,000 clones listed, 88% are singletons. The sequencing input was peripheral blood. These receptors were obtained from a woman aged 25 to 39 with acute or convalescent COVID-19.

The chain employs TRBV5-1 and TRBJ2-3; 7 nucleotides line up with TRBD1. V was clipped by 0 bases and J by 2 bases; unmatched bases: 9. This CDR3 is 17 amino acids long. Germline V lookup: CDR1 SGHRS, CDR2 YFSETQ. The CDR3, as DNA: TGCGCCAGCAGCTTGGCTTCTGGACAGGCACACACAGATACGCAGTATTTT. It translates to CASSLASGQAHTDTQYF.

This clone was detected once. The chain recombines TRBV19 with TRBJ1-2; no definite D call. Per the germline V gene, CDR1 is LNHDA and CDR2 is SQIVND (reference sequence). This CDR3 spans 13 amino acids. The ends were cut back, 2 bases at V and 6 bases at J, with 10 bases in the middle. This CDR3 is CASSIIRTDGYTF. The CDR3 coding sequence is TGTGCCAGTAGTATAATACGAACAGATGGCTACACCTTC.

The genes are TRBV9 and TRBJ2-1, with 8 nucleotides matching TRBD2. Germline V gives CDR1 SGDLS, CDR2 YYNGEE. This CDR3 region has 16 residues. V trimming: 3 bases; J trimming: 12 bases; junction bases outside the gene matches: 17. The CDR3 region has the DNA TGTGCCAGCAGCGCCACTAGCGGAGACCCTTTTAAGGTGCAGTTCTTC. Translating gives CASSATSGDPFKVQFF.

The V gene is TRBV21-1, the J gene TRBJ2-1; the D segment call TRBD2 is taken from the table without a DNA check. TRBV21-1 is a pseudogene segment. The CDR3 is 19 residues long. CDR3 sequence: CASSNASGLAEIPFREQFF. DNA of the CDR3: TGTGCCAGCAGCAATGCGTCAGGACTAGCGGAAATCCCCTTTCGTGAGCAGTTCTTC.

CDR3 sequence reads: CASSLSQGAEAFF. CDR3 in DNA: TGTGCCAGCAGTTTAAGTCAGGGGGCTGAAGCTTTCTTT. V usage is TRBV27 and J usage is TRBJ1-1; 7 bases are shared with TRBD1. Germline values: CDR1 MNHEY, CDR2 SMNVEV (reference sequence). The V and J ends lost 2 bases and 6 bases, in that order; junction bases with no gene match: 3. The CDR3 contains 13 residues.